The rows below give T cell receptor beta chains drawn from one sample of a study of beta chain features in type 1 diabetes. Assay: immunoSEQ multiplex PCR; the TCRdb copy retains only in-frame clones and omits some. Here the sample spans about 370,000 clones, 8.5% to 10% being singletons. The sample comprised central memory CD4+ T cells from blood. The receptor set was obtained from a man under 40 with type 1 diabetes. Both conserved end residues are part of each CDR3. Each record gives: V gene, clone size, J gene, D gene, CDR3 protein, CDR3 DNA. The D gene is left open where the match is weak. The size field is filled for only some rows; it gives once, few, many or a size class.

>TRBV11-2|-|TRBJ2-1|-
CASSFGVLSYNEQFF
TGTGCCAGCAGCTTTGGGGTTTTAAGCTACAATGAGCAGTTCTTC
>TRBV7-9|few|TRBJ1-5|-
CASSLDSGDNQPQHF
TGTGCCAGCAGCTTGGACAGTGGGGACAATCAGCCCCAGCATTTT
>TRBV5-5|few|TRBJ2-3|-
CASTLDRHPDTQYF
TGTGCCAGTACCTTAGACAGGCACCCAGATACGCAGTATTTT
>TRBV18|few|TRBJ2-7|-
CASSPGTSSYEQYF
TGTGCCAGCTCACCGGGGACGAGCTCCTACGAGCAGTACTTC
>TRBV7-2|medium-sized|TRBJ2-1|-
CASSFKTRSEQFF
TGTGCCAGCAGCTTTAAGACCAGATCTGAGCAGTTCTTC
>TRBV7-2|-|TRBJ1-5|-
CASSSGQGRDQPQHF
TGTGCCAGCAGCTCGGGACAAGGACGAGATCAGCCCCAGCATTTT
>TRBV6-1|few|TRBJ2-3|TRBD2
CASRLAGRTDTQYF
TGTGCCAGCAGGCTAGCGGGGCGCACAGATACGCAGTATTTT
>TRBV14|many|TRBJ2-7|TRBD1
CASSQGTAQEQYF
TGTGCCAGCAGCCAGGGGACAGCCCAAGAGCAGTACTTC
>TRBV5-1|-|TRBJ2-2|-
CASRDLSGAGELFF
TGCGCCAGCAGGGATCTTTCGGGAGCCGGGGAGCTGTTTTTT
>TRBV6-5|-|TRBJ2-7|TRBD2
CASSLAGNFYEQYF
TGTGCCAGCAGTTTAGCGGGGAATTTCTACGAGCAGTACTTC
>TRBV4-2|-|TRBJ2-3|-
CASSLRWDTQYF
TGTGCCAGCAGCTTAAGATGGGATACGCAGTATTTT
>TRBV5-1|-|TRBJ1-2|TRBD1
CASSTGQGTGYTF
TGCGCCAGCAGCACGGGACAGGGTACTGGCTACACCTTC
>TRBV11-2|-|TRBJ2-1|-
CASSPIRQGRNEQFF
TGTGCCAGCAGCCCAATTAGGCAAGGTCGGAATGAGCAGTTCTTC
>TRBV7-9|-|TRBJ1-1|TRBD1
CASSIGQGRGTHTEAFF
TGTGCCAGCAGCATCGGACAGGGGAGAGGGACACACACTGAAGCTTTCTTT
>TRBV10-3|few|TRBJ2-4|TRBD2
CAISGPGLAGNIQYF
TGTGCCATCAGTGGACCGGGACTAGCGGGAAACATTCAGTACTTC
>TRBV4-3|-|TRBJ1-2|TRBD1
CASSQDPRKGATGYTF
TGCGCCAGCAGCCAAGATCCCCGCAAGGGGGCCACTGGCTACACCTTC
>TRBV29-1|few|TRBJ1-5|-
CSVGVTGNQPQHF
TGCAGCGTTGGGGTAACAGGGAATCAGCCCCAGCATTTT
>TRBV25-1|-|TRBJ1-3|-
CASSGRTASGNTIYF
TGTGCCAGCAGTGGAAGGACCGCGTCTGGAAACACCATATATTTT
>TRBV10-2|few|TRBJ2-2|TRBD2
CASSVAGAAGELFF
TGCGCCAGCAGTGTAGCGGGAGCGGCCGGGGAGCTGTTTTTT
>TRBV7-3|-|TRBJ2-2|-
CASSRGLKTGELFF
TGTGCCAGCAGCCGAGGACTTAAAACAGGGGAGCTGTTTTTT
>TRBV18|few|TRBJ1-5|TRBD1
CASSPLGGRQPQHF
TGTGCCAGCTCACCACTAGGGGGCCGTCAGCCCCAGCATTTT
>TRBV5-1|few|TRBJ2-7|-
CASSLEQGGYEQYF
TGCGCCAGCAGCTTGGAACAGGGAGGGTACGAGCAGTACTTC
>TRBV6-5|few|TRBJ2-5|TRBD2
CASTGGSGQETQYF
TGTGCCAGCACCGGCGGGAGTGGCCAAGAGACCCAGTACTTC
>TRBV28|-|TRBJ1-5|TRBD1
CASRATGTGGNQPQHF
TGTGCCAGCAGAGCTACCGGGACAGGGGGCAATCAGCCCCAGCATTTT
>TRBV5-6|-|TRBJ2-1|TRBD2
CASSQEGIAGSNEQFF
TGTGCCAGCAGCCAAGAGGGGATAGCGGGAAGCAATGAGCAGTTCTTC
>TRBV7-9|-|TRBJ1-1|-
CASSLALRTEAFF
TGTGCCAGCAGCTTAGCGCTAAGGACTGAAGCTTTCTTT
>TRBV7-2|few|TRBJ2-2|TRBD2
CASSFGLANTGELFF
TGTGCCAGCAGCTTTGGACTAGCGAACACCGGGGAGCTGTTTTTT
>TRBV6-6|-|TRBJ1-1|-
CASSEDTDTEAFF
TGTGCCAGCAGTGAGGACACCGACACTGAAGCTTTCTTT
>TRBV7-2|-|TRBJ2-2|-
CASSFAGELFF
TGTGCCAGCAGCTTTGCCGGGGAGCTGTTTTTT
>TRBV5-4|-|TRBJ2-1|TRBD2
CASSSGLANNEQFF
TGTGCCAGCAGCTCGGGACTAGCAAACAATGAGCAGTTCTTC
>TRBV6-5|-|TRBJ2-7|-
CATCRGQNYEQYF
TGTGCCACGTGTAGAGGACAGAACTACGAGCAGTACTTC
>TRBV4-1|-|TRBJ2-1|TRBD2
CASSLARTSRDEQFF
TGTGCCAGCAGCTTAGCGAGGACTAGCCGCGATGAGCAGTTCTTC
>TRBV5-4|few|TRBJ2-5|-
CASSPTGLQETQYF
TGTGCCAGCAGCCCTACGGGACTCCAAGAGACCCAGTACTTC
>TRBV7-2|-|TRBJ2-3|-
CASSQGSSSTDTQYF
TGTGCCAGCAGCCAGGGATCCTCTAGCACAGATACGCAGTATTTT
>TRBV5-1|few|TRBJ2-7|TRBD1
CASRPDRGRYEQYF
TGTGCCAGCAGGCCCGACAGGGGGCGGTACGAGCAGTACTTC
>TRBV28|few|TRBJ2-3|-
CASSLYGGTDTQYF
TGTGCCAGCAGTCTCTACGGGGGCACAGATACGCAGTATTTT
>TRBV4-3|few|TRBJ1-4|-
CASSHGPSREKLFF
TGCGCCAGCAGCCATGGCCCCTCCAGAGAAAAACTGTTTTTT